This TCR beta chain came from a study of patients and donors after allogeneic stem cell transplantation. TCRdb analysed the RT-PCR reads with MiXCR anew, one entry per CDR3 protein. The sample carries roughly 250,000 distinct CDR3 sequences, around an eighth recorded once. The table lists this clonotype with a few counts. The CDR3 runs 17 residues. Per the germline V gene, CDR1 is SGHDN and CDR2 is FVKESK. The V segment lost 1 base and the J segment 8 bases; nucleotides outside the gene matches: 13. This TCR came from a human donor who was either an allogeneic HSCT recipient or a stem cell or donor lymphocyte infusion donor (not recorded which). It is not recorded whose cells these are; they may come from a transplant donor. The gene calls are TRBV14 and TRBJ2-1; 8 positions match TRBD2. Material for sequencing was blood, either unsorted or a sorted T cell fraction (not recorded which). The CDR3 loop is CASSQGSGGGRIDEQFF. As DNA, the CDR3 is TGTGCCAGCAGCCAAGGGTCCGGGGGGGGTAGGATAGATGAGCAGTTCTTC.